This TCR beta chain was identified during a study of control samples from healthy donors and cancer patients. Measured with immunoSEQ multiplex PCR; TCRdb has only the in-frame clones, and not every one. The repertoire holds roughly 200,000 clones, about 91% seen once, with 1.5% to 2% in the top ten. V shed 0 bases and J shed 0 bases, with 9 bases lying between them. From germline, CDR1 is KGHSH and CDR2 LQKENI. The CDR3 is 16 amino acids. The chain carries TRBV18 and TRBJ1-5; D uncertain. The sequenced sample was blood. This receptor was identified in a man aged 30 to 39 in good health. CDR3 DNA: TGTGCCAGCTCACCACCCGGCCCGAGTAGCAATCAGCCCCAGCATTTT. Its translation is CASSPPGPSSNQPQHF.